This T cell receptor beta chain is from a study of cytomegalovirus exposure and HLA in healthy donors. Worth noting for this clone: Its target is unknown.

It was with 60 Vbeta and 13 Jbeta primers that the PCR ran. Assay used: immunoSEQ multiplex PCR; TCRdb lists only in-frame clones, some missing. In the table there are roughly 150,000 clones, roughly 10% of which are singletons. General study points: A later examination showed that TCR association rates differed by HLA locus, with DRB1 most and HLA-C fewest.

The J segment lost 3 bases and the V segment lost 2 bases, leaving 18 bases of the junction unmatched. The CDR3 extends over 20 amino acids. Germline V CDR1 and CDR2: MGHRA, YSYEKL. Though nominally healthy at sampling, donors likely had unrecorded immune exposures. Specimen: PBMCs. The chain has TRBV4-1 and TRBJ2-7; 11 bases are shared with TRBD2. This receptor was taken from a man in his forties or fifties in good health and CMV-seronegative. The CDR3: CASSQTQYLAGGLQNYEQYF. In DNA form, the CDR3 reads TGCGCCAGCAGCCAAACCCAATACCTAGCGGGAGGCCTACAAAACTACGAGCAGTACTTC.